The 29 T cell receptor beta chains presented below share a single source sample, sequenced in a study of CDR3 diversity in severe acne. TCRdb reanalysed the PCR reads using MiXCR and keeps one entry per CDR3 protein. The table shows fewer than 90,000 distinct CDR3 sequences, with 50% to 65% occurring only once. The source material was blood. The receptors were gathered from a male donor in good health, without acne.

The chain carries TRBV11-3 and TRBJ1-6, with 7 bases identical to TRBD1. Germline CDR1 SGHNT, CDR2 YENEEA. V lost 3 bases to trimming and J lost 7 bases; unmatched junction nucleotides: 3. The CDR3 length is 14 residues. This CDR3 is CASSFGQENSPLHF. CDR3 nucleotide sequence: TGTGCCAGCAGCTTCGGACAGGAGAATTCACCCCTCCACTTT.

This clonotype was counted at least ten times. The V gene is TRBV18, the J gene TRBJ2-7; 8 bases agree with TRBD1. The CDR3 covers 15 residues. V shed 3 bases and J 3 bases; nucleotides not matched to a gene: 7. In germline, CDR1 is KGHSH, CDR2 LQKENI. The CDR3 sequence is CASSPNRGAFYEQYF. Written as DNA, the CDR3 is TGTGCCAGCTCACCTAACAGGGGGGCCTTCTACGAGCAGTACTTC.

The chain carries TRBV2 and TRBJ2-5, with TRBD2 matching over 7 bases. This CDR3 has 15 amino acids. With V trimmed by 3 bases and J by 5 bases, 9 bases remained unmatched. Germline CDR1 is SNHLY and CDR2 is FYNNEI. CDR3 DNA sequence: TGTGCCAGCAGTGAGGTTGCGGGAGAGCTTGAGACCCAGTACTTC. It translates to CASSEVAGELETQYF. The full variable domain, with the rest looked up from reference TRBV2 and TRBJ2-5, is EPEVTQTPSHQVTQMGQEVILRCVPISNHLYFYWYRQILGQKVEFLVSFYNNEISEKSEIFDDQFSVERPDGSNFTLKIRSTKLEDSAMYFCASSEVAGELETQYFGPGTRLLVL.

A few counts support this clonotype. CDR3 sequence (DNA): TGTGCCACCAGTGATTCCGTGGCTGGGCAGCCCCAGCATTTT. This translates into CATSDSVAGQPQHF. The chain uses TRBV24-1 and TRBJ1-5; D uncertain. The length of the CDR3 is 14 residues. Germline lookup yields CDR1 KGHDR and CDR2 SFDVKD. The germline V and J ends were trimmed by 2 bases and 7 bases, with 11 bases remaining between them.

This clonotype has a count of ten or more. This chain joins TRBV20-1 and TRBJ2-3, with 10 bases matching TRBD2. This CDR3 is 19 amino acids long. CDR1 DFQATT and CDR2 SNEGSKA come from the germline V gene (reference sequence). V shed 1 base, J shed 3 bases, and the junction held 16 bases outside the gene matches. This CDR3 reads CSARGPLRGAGGPTDTQYF. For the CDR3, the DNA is TGCAGTGCTAGAGGACCCTTAAGGGGAGCGGGAGGGCCAACAGATACGCAGTATTTT.

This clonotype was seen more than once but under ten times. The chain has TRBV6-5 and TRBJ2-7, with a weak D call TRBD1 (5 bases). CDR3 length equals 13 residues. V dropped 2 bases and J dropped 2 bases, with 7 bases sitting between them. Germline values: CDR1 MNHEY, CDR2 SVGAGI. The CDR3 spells CASSYDRAYEQYF. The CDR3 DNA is TGTGCCAGCAGTTACGACAGAGCCTACGAGCAGTACTTC.

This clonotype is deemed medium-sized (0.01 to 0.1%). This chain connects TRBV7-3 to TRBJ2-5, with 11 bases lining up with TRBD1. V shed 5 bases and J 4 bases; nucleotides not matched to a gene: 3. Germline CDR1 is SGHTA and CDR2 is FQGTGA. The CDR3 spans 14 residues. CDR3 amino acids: CASSPGTGGETQYF. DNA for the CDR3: TGTGCCAGCAGCCCCGGGACAGGGGGAGAGACCCAGTACTTC.

This chain's CDR3 is CSSSLAGAGETQYF. The CDR3 DNA reads as TGCAGCAGTTCATTAGCGGGAGCGGGGGAGACCCAGTACTTC. The chain recombines TRBV29-1 with TRBJ2-5, with 9 nucleotides matching TRBD2. The CDR3 has 14 amino acids. Trimming removed 8 bases from V and 5 bases from J; junction bases left unmatched: 12. Germline V lookup: CDR1 SQVTM, CDR2 ANQGSEA.

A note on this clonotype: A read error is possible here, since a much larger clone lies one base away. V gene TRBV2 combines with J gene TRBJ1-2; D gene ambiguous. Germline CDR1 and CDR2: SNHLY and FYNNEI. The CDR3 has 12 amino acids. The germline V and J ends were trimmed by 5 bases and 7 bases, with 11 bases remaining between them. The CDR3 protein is CASSSQRVGYTF. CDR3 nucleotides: TGTGCCAGCAGTTCGCAGAGGGTTGGCTACACCTTC.

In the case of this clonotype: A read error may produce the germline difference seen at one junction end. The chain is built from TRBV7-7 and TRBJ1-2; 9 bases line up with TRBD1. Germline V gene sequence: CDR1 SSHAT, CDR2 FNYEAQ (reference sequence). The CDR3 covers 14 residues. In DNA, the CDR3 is TGTGCTAGCAGTCCGGACAGGGGAGGGGATGGCTACACCTTC. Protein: CASSPDRGGDGYTF.

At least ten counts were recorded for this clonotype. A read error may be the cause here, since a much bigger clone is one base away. In DNA form, the CDR3 reads TGCGCCAGCAACCAAGGGGAGAACTCGAACACTGAAGCTTTCTTT. Residues: CASNQGENSNTEAFF. The chain links TRBV4-1 to TRBJ1-1, with a weak D call TRBD1 (5 bases). Germline V gene data show CDR1 as MGHRA and CDR2 as YSYEKL. The CDR3 covers 15 residues.

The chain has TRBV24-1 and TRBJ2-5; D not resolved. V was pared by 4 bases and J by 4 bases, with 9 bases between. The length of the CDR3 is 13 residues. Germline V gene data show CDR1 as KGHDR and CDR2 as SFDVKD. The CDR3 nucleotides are TGTGCCACCAGTGAGGCTCATGGAGAGACCCAGTACTTC. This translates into CATSEAHGETQYF.

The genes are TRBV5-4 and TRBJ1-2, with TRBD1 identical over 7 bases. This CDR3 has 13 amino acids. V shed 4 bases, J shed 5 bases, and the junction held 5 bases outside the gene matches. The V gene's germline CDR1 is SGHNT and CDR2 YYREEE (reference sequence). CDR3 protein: CASSPKTGYGYTF. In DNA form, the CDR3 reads TGTGCCAGCAGCCCTAAGACAGGGTATGGCTACACCTTC.

The CDR3 nucleotides are TGTGCCAGCAGCCAAGAGGACAGGGGACCTTCCACCGGGGAGCTGTTTTTT. This translates into CASSQEDRGPSTGELFF. V is TRBV3-1 and J is TRBJ2-2, with TRBD1 identical over 9 bases. V gave up 0 bases and J gave up 4 bases; unmatched junction bases: 6. The CDR3 covers 17 residues. Per the germline V gene, CDR1 is LGHDT and CDR2 is YNNKEL (reference sequence).

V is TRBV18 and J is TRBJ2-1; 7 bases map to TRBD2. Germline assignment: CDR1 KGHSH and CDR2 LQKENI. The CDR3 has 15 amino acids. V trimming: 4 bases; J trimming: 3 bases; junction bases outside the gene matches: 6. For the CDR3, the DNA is TGTGCCAGCTCACTTCGGGCGGGAGACTACAATGAGCAGTTCTTC. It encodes CASSLRAGDYNEQFF.

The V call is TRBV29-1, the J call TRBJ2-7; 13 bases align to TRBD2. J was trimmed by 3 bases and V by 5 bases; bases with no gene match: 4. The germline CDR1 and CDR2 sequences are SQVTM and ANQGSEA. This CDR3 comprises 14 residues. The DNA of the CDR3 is TGCAGCGTTTCGGGACTAGCGGGGTTCTACGAGCAGTACTTC. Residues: CSVSGLAGFYEQYF.

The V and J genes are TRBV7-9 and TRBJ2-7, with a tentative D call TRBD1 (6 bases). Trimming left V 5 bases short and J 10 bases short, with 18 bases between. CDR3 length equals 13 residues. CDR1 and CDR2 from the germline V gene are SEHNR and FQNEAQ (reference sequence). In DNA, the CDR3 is TGTGCCAGCAGCCGAGGCCAACAGGGAGTACAGTACTTC. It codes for CASSRGQQGVQYF.

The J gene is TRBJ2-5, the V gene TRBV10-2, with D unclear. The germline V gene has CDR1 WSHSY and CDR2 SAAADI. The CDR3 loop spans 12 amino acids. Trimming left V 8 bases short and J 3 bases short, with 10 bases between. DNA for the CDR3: TGCGCCAGCGGAACCATGGAAGAGACCCAGTACTTC. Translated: CASGTMEETQYF.

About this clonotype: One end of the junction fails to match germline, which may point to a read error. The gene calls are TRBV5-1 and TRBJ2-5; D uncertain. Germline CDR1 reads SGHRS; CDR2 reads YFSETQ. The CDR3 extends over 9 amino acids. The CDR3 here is CASSLAQDF. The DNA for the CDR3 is TGCGCCAGCAGCTTGGCCCAGGACTTC. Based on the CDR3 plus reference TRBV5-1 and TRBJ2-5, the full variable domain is KAGVTQTPRYLIKTRGQQVTLSCSPISGHRSVSWYQQTPGQGLQFLFEYFSETQRNKGNFPGRFSGRQFSNSRSEMNVSTLELGDSALYLCASSLAQDFGPGTRLLVL.

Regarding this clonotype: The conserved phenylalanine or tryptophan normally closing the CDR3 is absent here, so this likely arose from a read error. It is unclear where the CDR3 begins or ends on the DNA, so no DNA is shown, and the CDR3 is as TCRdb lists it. The CDR3 spells CASRGGRGGGSIIT. V gene TRBV2 combines with J gene TRBJ2-7; the tabulated D call, TRBD1, remains unverified against the DNA. With termini counted, the CDR3 has 14 amino acids. Germline V CDR1 and CDR2: SNHLY, FYNNEI.

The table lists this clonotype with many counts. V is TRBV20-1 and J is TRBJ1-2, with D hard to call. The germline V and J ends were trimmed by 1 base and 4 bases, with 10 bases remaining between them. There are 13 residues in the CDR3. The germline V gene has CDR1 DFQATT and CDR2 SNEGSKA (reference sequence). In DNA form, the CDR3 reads TGCAGTGCTAGAGTAGGCTGGAGCTATGGCTACACCTTC. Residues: CSARVGWSYGYTF.

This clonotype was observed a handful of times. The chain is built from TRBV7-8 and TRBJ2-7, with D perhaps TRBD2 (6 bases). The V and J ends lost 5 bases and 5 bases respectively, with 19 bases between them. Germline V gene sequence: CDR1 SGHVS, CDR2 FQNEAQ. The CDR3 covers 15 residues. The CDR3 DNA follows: TGTGCCAGCAGCCCTCTGGGAGCGGGTGTCGACGAGCAGTACTTC. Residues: CASSPLGAGVDEQYF.

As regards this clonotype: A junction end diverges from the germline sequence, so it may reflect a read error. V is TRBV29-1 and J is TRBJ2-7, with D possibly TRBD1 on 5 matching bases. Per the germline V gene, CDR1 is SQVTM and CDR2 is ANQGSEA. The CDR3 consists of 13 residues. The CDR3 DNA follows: TGCAGCGTTGGGACACTGAGCTCCTACGACCAGTACTTC. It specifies CSVGTLSSYDQYF.

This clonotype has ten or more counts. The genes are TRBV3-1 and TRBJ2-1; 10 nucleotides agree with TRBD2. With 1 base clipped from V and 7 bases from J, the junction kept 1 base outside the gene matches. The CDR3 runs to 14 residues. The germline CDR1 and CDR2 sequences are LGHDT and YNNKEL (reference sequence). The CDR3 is CASSQASGSNEQFF. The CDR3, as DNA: TGTGCCAGCAGCCAAGCTAGCGGGAGTAATGAGCAGTTCTTC.

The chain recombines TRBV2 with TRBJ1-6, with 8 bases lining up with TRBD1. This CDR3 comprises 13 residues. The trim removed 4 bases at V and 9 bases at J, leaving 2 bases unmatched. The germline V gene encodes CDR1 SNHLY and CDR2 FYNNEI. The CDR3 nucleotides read TGTGCCAGCAGTGGGACAGGGCCTTCACCCCTCCACTTT. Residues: CASSGTGPSPLHF.

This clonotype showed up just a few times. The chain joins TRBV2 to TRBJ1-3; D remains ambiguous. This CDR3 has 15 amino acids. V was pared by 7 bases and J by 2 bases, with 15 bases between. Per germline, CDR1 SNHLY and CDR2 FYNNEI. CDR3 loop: CASKLGYSTGNTIYF. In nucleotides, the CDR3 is TGTGCCAGCAAATTAGGGTACTCAACTGGAAACACCATATATTTT.

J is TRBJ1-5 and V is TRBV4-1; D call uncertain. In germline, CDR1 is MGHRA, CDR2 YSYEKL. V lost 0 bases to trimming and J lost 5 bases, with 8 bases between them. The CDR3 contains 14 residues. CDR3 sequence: CASSQEGAHQPQHF. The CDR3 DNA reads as TGCGCCAGCAGCCAAGAGGGTGCGCATCAGCCCCAGCATTTT.

The CDR3 nucleotides read TGCAGTGCTAGAGCTGGCGGGGCAGGTATTACGGGGGAGCAGTACTTC. Residues: CSARAGGAGITGEQYF. The chain is built from TRBV20-1 and TRBJ2-7; tentative D call: TRBD2 (6 bases). Trimming cost V 1 base and J 7 bases, with 23 bases left between them. The germline gives CDR1 DFQATT, CDR2 SNEGSKA (reference sequence). This CDR3 has 16 amino acids.

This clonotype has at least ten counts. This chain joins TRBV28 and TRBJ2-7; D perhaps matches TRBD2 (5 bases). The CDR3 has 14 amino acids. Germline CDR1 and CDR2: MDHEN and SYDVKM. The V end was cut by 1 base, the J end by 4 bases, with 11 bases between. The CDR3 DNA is TGTGCCAGCAGTTTATTGTCGGGGAAATACGAGCAGTACTTC. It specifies CASSLLSGKYEQYF.